One and the same sample provided the 3 T cell receptor beta chains below, sequenced in a study of blood T cell repertoires in COVID-19. Only in-frame clones appear in the TCRdb table, and some are missing; sequencing was by immunoSEQ multiplex PCR. The repertoire consists of about 190,000 clones, with around nine tenths occurring once and the leading ten covering around 7%. Sequenced input: peripheral blood. The receptors were sampled from a man aged 35-49 years with acute or convalescent COVID-19.

The chain links TRBV15 to TRBJ1-4; D perhaps matches TRBD1 (6 bases). CDR3 length equals 15 residues. Germline lookup yields CDR1 LNHNV and CDR2 YYDKDF (reference sequence). Trimming took 0 bases from V and 3 from J, leaving 8 bases between them. CDR3 region: CATSREGASNEKLFF. CDR3 DNA: TGTGCCACCAGCAGAGAGGGGGCCTCTAATGAAAAACTGTTTTTT.

This clone was counted many times. This chain connects TRBV25-1 to TRBJ1-5; D uncertain. V was shortened by 4 bases and J by 10 bases, with 14 bases between the two germline ends. This CDR3 has 13 amino acids. Germline CDR1 is MGHDK and CDR2 is SYGVNS. The CDR3 DNA follows: TGTGCCAGCAGTGTCTCTGTTGAGGGCCCCCAGCATTTT. Its protein is CASSVSVEGPQHF.

The rearrangement links TRBV6-5 to TRBJ2-7; 8 bases are a match to TRBD1. The CDR3 has 14 amino acids. Germline values: CDR1 MNHEY, CDR2 SVGAGI. V gave up 7 bases and J gave up 2 bases; unmatched junction bases: 7. CDR3 region: CASINSGGPYEQYF. The CDR3 DNA sequence: TGTGCCAGCATCAACTCAGGGGGCCCCTACGAGCAGTACTTC.